The 5 T cell receptor beta chains below come from one sample, sequenced in a study of memory CD4+ T cells and cytomegalovirus serostatus. The sort gate was single viable CD3+CD4+CD8-CD45RO+ cells for memory CD4+ T cells. Repertoires were generated with immunoSEQ multiplex PCR, while TCRdb's copy carries only in-frame clones and drops some. The data hold more than 55,000 clones, with around four fifths observed a single time. The specimen sequenced was memory CD4+ T cells from blood. The receptors here all came from an adult in good health and CMV-seronegative.

The chain has TRBV7-8 and TRBJ1-5, with D uncertain. Germline CDR1 SGHVS, CDR2 FQNEAQ. Trimming took off 4 bases at V and 0 bases at J, with 7 bases between the two ends. The length of the CDR3 is 14 residues. The CDR3 DNA reads as TGTGCCAGCAGCTCGTACAATAGCAATCAGCCCCAGCATTTT. It translates to CASSSYNSNQPQHF. The full variable domain, completed using reference TRBV7-8 and TRBJ1-5, is GAGVSQSPRYKVAKRGQDVALRCDPISGHVSLFWYQQALGQGPEFLTYFQNEAQLDKSGLPSDRFFAERPEGSVSTLKIQRTQQEDSAVYLCASSSYNSNQPQHFGDGTRLSIL.

The chain couples TRBV10-3 to TRBJ1-3, with no clear D. Trimming removed 3 bases from V and 2 bases from J, with 8 bases in between. The CDR3 length is 14 residues. From germline, CDR1 is ENHRY and CDR2 SYGVKD. CDR3 in DNA: TGTGCCATCAGTGACGTAATGGCTGGAAACACCATATATTTT. Translation gives CAISDVMAGNTIYF.

Worth noting for this clone: The sample holds other DNA sequences that translate to the same CDR3. The rearrangement joins TRBV7-2 to TRBJ2-2; a possible D gene is TRBD1 (5 bases). The CDR3 totals 14 residues. V lost 3 bases to trimming and J lost 5 bases, with 10 bases between them. Germline CDR1 SGHTA, CDR2 FQGNSA. The CDR3 here is CASSFSRVTGELFF. Written as DNA, the CDR3 is TGTGCCAGCAGCTTTAGCAGGGTGACCGGGGAGCTGTTTTTT.

This clone was counted only a few times. This chain uses TRBV30 with TRBJ1-5; D gene uncertain. Germline V gives CDR1 GTSNPN, CDR2 SVGIG (reference sequence). This CDR3 is 13 amino acids long. The ends were cut back, 0 bases at V and 6 bases at J, with 9 bases in the middle. The CDR3 nucleotides read TGTGCCTGGAGTGTGAAGGGCTTTCAGCCCCAGCATTTT. Encoded protein: CAWSVKGFQPQHF. The variable domain in full, with the rest retrieved from reference TRBV30 and TRBJ1-5, is SQTIHQWPATLVQPVGSPLSLECTVEGTSNPNLYWYRQAAGRGLQLLFYSVGIGQISSEVPQNLSASRPQDRQFILSSKKLLLSDSGFYLCAWSVKGFQPQHFGDGTRLSIL.

The V and J genes are TRBV5-1 and TRBJ2-5; D is possibly TRBD1 or TRBD2 (5 bases each). Germline values: CDR1 SGHRS, CDR2 YFSETQ. This CDR3 region has 14 residues. Trimming took 4 bases from V and 4 from J, leaving 14 bases between them. This CDR3 reads CASSNLGGGETQYF. The DNA for the CDR3 is TGCGCCAGCAGCAACCTTGGGGGTGGAGAGACCCAGTACTTC.